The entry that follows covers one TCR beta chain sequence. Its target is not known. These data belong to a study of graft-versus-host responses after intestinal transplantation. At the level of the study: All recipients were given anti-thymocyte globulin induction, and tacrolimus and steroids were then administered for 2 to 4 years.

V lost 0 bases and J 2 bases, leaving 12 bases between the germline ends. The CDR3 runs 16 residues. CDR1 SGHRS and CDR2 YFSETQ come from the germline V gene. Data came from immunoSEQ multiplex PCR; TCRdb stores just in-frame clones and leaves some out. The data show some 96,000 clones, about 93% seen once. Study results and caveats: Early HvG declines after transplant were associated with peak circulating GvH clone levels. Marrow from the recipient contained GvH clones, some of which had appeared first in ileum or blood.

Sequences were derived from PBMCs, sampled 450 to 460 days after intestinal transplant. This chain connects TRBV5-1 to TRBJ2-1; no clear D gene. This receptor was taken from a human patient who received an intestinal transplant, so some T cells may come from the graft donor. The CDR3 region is CASSLDPARTYNEQFF. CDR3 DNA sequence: TGCGCCAGCAGCTTGGACCCTGCTAGAACCTACAATGAGCAGTTCTTC.